Below, 23 T cell receptor beta chains from the same sample are listed, as sequenced in a study of blood T cell repertoires in COVID-19. Profiled with immunoSEQ multiplex PCR; TCRdb holds only in-frame clones, not every one. The repertoire holds 200,000 to 300,000 clones, 75% to 85% seen once, with around 2.4% in the top ten. Sequencing was carried out using peripheral blood. The receptors stem from a middle-aged man who had recovered from COVID-19.

The rearrangement links TRBV6-4 to TRBJ2-5; the match to TRBD2 covers 7 bases. The germline gives CDR1 MRHNA, CDR2 SNTAGT. The ends lost 2 bases at V and 2 bases at J; junction bases unmatched: 8. This CDR3 is built from 16 residues. As DNA, the CDR3 is TGTGCCAGCAGTGACGCTTCGGGGGGAACACAAGAGACCCAGTACTTC. It yields the protein CASSDASGGTQETQYF.

The genes are TRBV5-1 and TRBJ1-3; 9 bases are a match to TRBD1. V lost 3 bases to trimming and J lost 4 bases; unmatched junction nucleotides: 5. Germline V gene data show CDR1 as SGHRS and CDR2 as YFSETQ. The CDR3 has 15 amino acids. The CDR3 nucleotides are TGCGCCAGCAGCTACGAACAGGGGGCAGGAAACACCATATATTTT. Protein: CASSYEQGAGNTIYF.

This chain joins TRBV19 and TRBJ2-1; 11 nucleotides agree with TRBD2. Trimming took 2 bases from V and 9 from J; bases not matched to a gene: 6. This CDR3 spans 15 amino acids. CDR1 is LNHDA and CDR2 is SQIVND in the germline V gene (reference sequence). CDR3 sequence (DNA): TGTGCCAGTAGTATAATAGCGGGAGGGCCGGGTGAGCAGTTCTTC. Residues: CASSIIAGGPGEQFF.

The rearrangement joins TRBV19 to TRBJ1-6; unclear D gene. Germline V gene sequence: CDR1 LNHDA, CDR2 SQIVND (reference sequence). This CDR3 has 13 amino acids. Trimming took 10 bases from V and 6 from J, leaving 13 bases between them. CDR3 in DNA: TGTGCCACCCAACGGCCGGGTAATTCACCCCTCCACTTT. The encoded protein is CATQRPGNSPLHF.

The genes are TRBV10-3 and TRBJ1-1; D is unclear. Germline V gene lookup returns CDR1 ENHRY and CDR2 SYGVKD. V dropped 3 bases and J dropped 10 bases, with 15 bases sitting between them. This CDR3 contains 13 residues. CDR3 residues: CAISDNGSRLAFF. The CDR3 bases are TGTGCCATCAGTGACAACGGTTCCCGTCTAGCTTTCTTT.

The V and J genes are TRBV18 and TRBJ2-3; 7 bases are a match to TRBD1. Germline values: CDR1 KGHSH, CDR2 LQKENI. V was pared by 3 bases and J by 6 bases, with 6 bases of the junction left unmatched. The CDR3 contains 14 residues. DNA for the CDR3: TGTGCCAGCTCACCCCAAAACAGGGGTGATACGCAGTATTTT. Protein: CASSPQNRGDTQYF.

The genes are TRBV5-5 and TRBJ2-3; 10 nucleotides line up with TRBD1. This CDR3 spans 14 amino acids. V shed 4 bases and J 3 bases; nucleotides not matched to a gene: 2. Germline-derived CDR1 and CDR2 are SGHKS and YYEKEE (reference sequence). The CDR3 DNA is TGTGCCAGCAGCCGGGACAGGGGAACAGATACGCAGTATTTT. It is translated as CASSRDRGTDTQYF. The whole variable domain, remainder taken from reference TRBV5-5 and TRBJ2-3, is DAGVTQSPTHLIKTRGQQVTLRCSPISGHKSVSWYQQVLGQGPQFIFQYYEKEERGRGNFPDRFSARQFPNYSSELNVNALLLGDSALYLCASSRDRGTDTQYFGPGTRLTVL.

The DNA of the CDR3 is TGTGCCAGCAGCCCATTCCAGGGGGACGGAACTGAAGCTTTCTTT. Protein: CASSPFQGDGTEAFF. The J gene is TRBJ1-1, the V gene TRBV16, with TRBD1 matching 7 bases. The CDR3 contains 15 residues. The germline V gene has CDR1 KGHSY and CDR2 FQNENV. V shed 4 bases and J 5 bases; nucleotides not matched to a gene: 10. The whole variable domain, remainder taken from reference TRBV16 and TRBJ1-1, is GEEVAQTPKHLVRGEGQKAKLYCAPIKGHSYVFWYQQVLKNEFKFLISFQNENVFDETGMPKERFSAKCLPNSPCSLEIQATKLEDSAVYFCASSPFQGDGTEAFFGQGTRLTVV.

The chain joins TRBV7-8 to TRBJ2-3, with TRBD2 as a possible D gene (6 bases). The germline V and J ends were trimmed by 2 bases and 3 bases, with 12 bases remaining between them. Per germline, CDR1 SGHVS and CDR2 FQNEAQ. The CDR3 runs to 15 residues. The CDR3 DNA follows: TGTGCCAGCAGCTTACCGGGGGAAAGGACAGATACGCAGTATTTT. Translation gives CASSLPGERTDTQYF.

The chain carries TRBV24-1 and TRBJ2-1; 8 bases are shared with TRBD2. The CDR3 length is 14 residues. V lost 7 bases, J lost 6 bases, and 7 bases stayed unmatched. Germline V gene sequence: CDR1 KGHDR, CDR2 SFDVKD. CDR3: CATSGGAPFNEQFF. CDR3 nucleotides: TGTGCCACCAGCGGGGGGGCCCCCTTCAATGAGCAGTTCTTC.

V and J are TRBV3-1 (or the pseudogene TRBV3-2) and TRBJ2-7; weak D call: TRBD1 (6 bases). Trimming took 1 base from V and 1 from J, leaving 11 bases between them. CDR1 is LGHDT and CDR2 is YNNKEL in the germline V gene (reference sequence). The CDR3 runs to 15 residues. In DNA form, the CDR3 reads TGTGCCAGCAGCCAAGTAGGGACAACTTCCTACGAGCAGTACTTC. Its translation is CASSQVGTTSYEQYF.

For this clone: Other DNA sequences of this sample code for an identical CDR3. The chain recombines TRBV6-2 or TRBV6-3 with TRBJ1-2; 8 bases agree with TRBD1. The CDR3 is 14 amino acids. V lost 2 bases and J lost 5; bases outside the gene matches: 4. Germline CDR1 MNHEY, CDR2 SVGEGT. CDR3 region: CASSYGTGNYGYTF. The DNA of the CDR3 is TGTGCCAGCAGTTACGGGACAGGAAATTATGGCTACACCTTC.

This chain uses TRBV11-3 with TRBJ2-7; TRBD1 agrees at 10 bases. This CDR3 has 15 residues. CDR1 is SGHNT and CDR2 is YENEEA in the germline V gene. The junction had 7 bases not matched to a gene; V was cut back by 1 base and J by 7 bases. The CDR3 spells CASSLVAGTGEEQYF. CDR3 coding DNA: TGTGCCAGCAGCTTAGTCGCCGGGACAGGGGAGGAGCAGTACTTC.

The chain links TRBV5-1 to TRBJ2-5; 11 nucleotides agree with TRBD1. In germline, CDR1 is SGHRS, CDR2 YFSETQ. V shed 3 bases, J shed 4 bases, and the junction held 11 bases outside the gene matches. CDR3 length equals 17 residues. The CDR3 region has the DNA TGCGCCAGCAGCTCCTACGCGGGACAGGGGGTTGCAGAGACCCAGTACTTC. This translates into CASSSYAGQGVAETQYF.

This clone appeared once. This chain links TRBV4-3 with TRBJ2-7; TRBD2 agrees at 8 bases. The ends lost 3 bases at V and 0 bases at J; junction bases unmatched: 13. CDR3 length: 18 residues. CDR1 is LGHNA and CDR2 is YSLEER in the germline V gene. This chain's CDR3 is CASSHLLGAGAFSYEQYF. DNA of the CDR3: TGCGCCAGCAGCCACCTTCTGGGAGCGGGGGCCTTCTCCTACGAGCAGTACTTC.

V is TRBV11-3 and J is TRBJ2-1; 14 nucleotides match TRBD2. The ends lost 3 bases at V and 6 bases at J; junction bases unmatched: 1. Germline CDR1 and CDR2: SGHNT and YENEEA. This CDR3 region has 15 residues. CDR3 sequence (DNA): TGTGCCAGCAGCTTTGGACTAGCGGGGGGCAATGAGCAGTTCTTC. This encodes CASSFGLAGGNEQFF.

The chain uses TRBV5-6 and TRBJ2-5; TRBD2 aligns across 14 bases. The CDR3 covers 14 residues. Germline trimming cut 4 bases from V and 5 bases from J; bases unmatched to any gene: 1. Germline CDR1 is SGHDT and CDR2 is YYEEEE. The CDR3 DNA is TGTGCCAGCAGCCGGACTAGCGGGGGGGAGACCCAGTACTTC. Amino acids: CASSRTSGGETQYF.

This clone appeared once. The chain combines TRBV7-2 with TRBJ2-1, with 8 bases lining up with TRBD2. This CDR3 region has 15 residues. The germline gives CDR1 SGHTA, CDR2 FQGNSA. Losses at the gene ends were 2 bases for V and 3 bases for J; bases not matched to a gene: 3. CDR3 sequence reads: CASSLTLAVYNEQFF. The CDR3 region has the DNA TGTGCCAGCAGCTTAACACTAGCGGTCTACAATGAGCAGTTCTTC.

The V gene is TRBV9, the J gene TRBJ1-1, with D maybe TRBD1 (5 bases). The length of the CDR3 is 14 residues. V lost 4 bases and J 3 bases, leaving 13 bases between the germline ends. Germline-derived CDR1 and CDR2 are SGDLS and YYNGEE. DNA of the CDR3: TGTGCCAGCAGCCGTTCAGGGTCGGACACTGAAGCTTTCTTT. This codes for CASSRSGSDTEAFF.

The chain carries TRBV30 and TRBJ1-1; no definite D call. This CDR3 is built from 12 residues. Looked up from germline, CDR1 is GTSNPN and CDR2 is SVGIG (reference sequence). The V end lost 0 bases, the J end lost 6 bases, and 8 bases lay between the germline ends. CDR3 sequence reads: CAWSVWGAEAFF. The DNA of the CDR3 is TGTGCCTGGAGTGTTTGGGGAGCTGAAGCTTTCTTT.

The chain links TRBV7-6 to TRBJ2-1; D possibly corresponds to TRBD1 (6 bases). The V and J ends lost 4 bases and 2 bases respectively, with 12 bases between them. Germline V gives CDR1 SGHVS, CDR2 FNYEAQ. CDR3 length: 15 residues. CDR3 loop: CASSSRQEPYNEQFF. The CDR3 coding sequence is TGTGCCAGCAGCTCCAGACAGGAGCCCTACAATGAGCAGTTCTTC.

The chain carries TRBV6-5 and TRBJ1-2; the D gene is possibly TRBD1 (6 bases). Germline assignment: CDR1 MNHEY and CDR2 SVGAGI. This CDR3 is 14 amino acids long. The ends were cut back, 6 bases at V and 0 bases at J, with 11 bases in the middle. The CDR3 here is CASRSDRSNYGYTF. The CDR3 DNA reads as TGTGCCAGCAGATCCGACAGGTCTAACTATGGCTACACCTTC.

This chain uses TRBV18 with TRBJ2-7; D perhaps matches TRBD2 (6 bases). Germline loops: CDR1 KGHSH, CDR2 LQKENI. Trimming took off 6 bases at V and 0 bases at J, with 15 bases between the two ends. This CDR3 is 15 amino acids long. The CDR3 reads CASSLTSSSSYEQYF. The CDR3 DNA follows: TGTGCCAGCTCTCTCACTAGCTCCAGCTCCTACGAGCAGTACTTC. The full variable domain, completed using reference TRBV18 and TRBJ2-7, is NAGVMQNPRHLVRRRGQEARLRCSPMKGHSHVYWYRQLPEEGLKFMVYLQKENIIDESGMPKERFSAEFPKEGPSILRIQQVVRGDSAAYFCASSLTSSSSYEQYFGPGTRLTVT.